The rows below give T cell receptor beta chains drawn from one sample of a study of shared clonotypes between healthy human individuals. The assay was immunoSEQ multiplex PCR, and TCRdb's table has in-frame clones only and misses some. The table lists around 690,000 clones, about 92% of them singletons, with roughly 36% in the top ten. The sample taken for sequencing was memory CD8+ T cells from PBMCs. Receptors were obtained from a man between 18 and 35 years old in good health. Some clones in this sample may be carry-over from other donors' samples. Each CDR3 is given with its conserved first and last residue. D genes are given only for firm matches. Not every row has a clone size; where given, it reads once, few, many or a size class.

clone size	V gene	J gene	CDR3 length	D gene	CDR3 DNA	CDR3 protein
-	TRBV5-1	TRBJ2-1	14	TRBD2	TGCGCCAGCAGCTCGCGGGAGTCCTACAATGAGCAGTTCTTC	CASSSRESYNEQFF
-	TRBV4-2	TRBJ2-7	18	TRBD2	TGTGCCAGCAGCCAAGATGGGTCTAGCGGGAGGGGGGCCTACGAGCAGTACTTC	CASSQDGSSGRGAYEQYF
-	TRBV2	TRBJ2-5	14	-	TGTGCCAGCACCCCCGAGGCCCGTCTAGAGACCCAGTACTTC	CASTPEARLETQYF
-	TRBV14	TRBJ2-7	16	-	TGTGCCAGCAGCCAGTCAACTAGCCACCTTCCTAACGAGCAGTACTTC	CASSQSTSHLPNEQYF
-	TRBV6-1	TRBJ1-1	15	-	TGTGCCAGCAGTGAGTGGGACACAATGAACACTGAAGCTTTCTTT	CASSEWDTMNTEAFF
-	TRBV6-5	TRBJ2-2	15	-	TGTGCCAGCAGTTACTTAGGGCCGTCCGGCGGGGAGCTGTTTTTT	CASSYLGPSGGELFF
-	TRBV30	TRBJ1-1	11	-	TGTGCCTGGAGTCGGAACACTGAAGCTTTCTTT	CAWSRNTEAFF
-	TRBV27	TRBJ1-1	13	-	TGTGCCAGCAGCGTATTCATGAACACTGAAGCTTTCTTT	CASSVFMNTEAFF
-	TRBV7-2	TRBJ2-7	14	TRBD1	TGTGCCAGCTGGGTGGGACAGGGTTACTACGAGCAGTACTTC	CASWVGQGYYEQYF
-	TRBV28	TRBJ2-6	15	-	TGTGCCAGCAGTGGACTCCGCTCTGGGGCCAACGTCCTGACTTTC	CASSGLRSGANVLTF
-	TRBV7-9	TRBJ1-1	14	-	TGTGCCAGCAGCCATCTGATACAGTACACTGAAGCTTTCTTT	CASSHLIQYTEAFF
-	TRBV7-9	TRBJ2-5	13	-	TGTGCCAGCAGGAAAGGCCCTGGGGAGACCCAGTACTTC	CASRKGPGETQYF
-	TRBV6-6	TRBJ2-1	15	-	TGTGCCAGCAGTAGAGGGGTACTAACCTACAATGAGCAGTTCTTC	CASSRGVLTYNEQFF
-	TRBV30	TRBJ2-1	17	-	TGTGCCTGGAGCCTAACCTTTGGGGTACGGTCCTACAATGAGCAGTTCTTC	CAWSLTFGVRSYNEQFF
-	TRBV27	TRBJ2-2	15	-	TGTGCCAGCAGTTTTGTGGGAGGGGGCACCGGGGAGCTGTTTTTT	CASSFVGGGTGELFF
-	TRBV7-6	TRBJ2-7	14	-	TGTGCCAGCAGCCCACCTGAGGCCACCTACGAGCAGTACTTC	CASSPPEATYEQYF
-	TRBV27	TRBJ2-7	16	-	TGTGCCAGCAGTTTATCGATTAGGACTGAGGGCTACGAGCAGTACTTC	CASSLSIRTEGYEQYF
-	TRBV7-9	TRBJ1-2	15	TRBD1	TGTGCCAGCAGCTTAGCGCCACAGGGGGCGGAAGGCTACACCTTC	CASSLAPQGAEGYTF
-	TRBV7-6	TRBJ2-5	17	TRBD2	TGTGCCAGCAGCTTAGGACTCGGGAGACTAGCGAGTGAGACCCAGTACTTC	CASSLGLGRLASETQYF
once	TRBV27	TRBJ1-1	14	TRBD1	TGTGCCAGCAGGGATCGGGACAGTGGCCCTGAAGCTTTCTTT	CASRDRDSGPEAFF
-	TRBV30	TRBJ1-5	13	-	TGTGCCTGGAGTGTGTGGGGGGCACAGCCCCAGCATTTT	CAWSVWGAQPQHF
-	TRBV15	TRBJ2-1	14	-	TGTGCCACCAGCAGAGATAGCAGGCGGGATGAGCAGTTCTTC	CATSRDSRRDEQFF
-	TRBV30	TRBJ1-1	13	-	TGTGCCTGGAGTGTGTCTGTGAACACTGAAGCTTTCTTT	CAWSVSVNTEAFF
-	TRBV7-9	TRBJ2-2	19	TRBD2	TGTGCCAGCAGCTACTTCTCCGGGACTAGCGGGATTTGGGCCGGGGAGCTGTTTTTT	CASSYFSGTSGIWAGELFF
-	TRBV28	TRBJ1-2	17	TRBD1	TGTGCCAGCAGTTTAACCCCCGGGACAGGAAGGCTCTATGGCTACACCTTC	CASSLTPGTGRLYGYTF
-	TRBV30	TRBJ2-5	13	-	TGTGCCTGGGGGACACTCAGGAAAGAGACCCAGTACTTC	CAWGTLRKETQYF
-	TRBV7-9	TRBJ2-5	13	-	TGTGCCAGCAGCCGCTTACCTCAAGAGACCCAGTACTTC	CASSRLPQETQYF
-	TRBV6-5	TRBJ1-1	13	-	TGTGCCAGCAGTTGGTTGAAGAACACTGAAGCTTTCTTT	CASSWLKNTEAFF
-	TRBV27	TRBJ2-1	11	-	TGTGCCATCAGGATCGGGGCTGAGCAGTTCTTC	CAIRIGAEQFF
-	TRBV10-3	TRBJ1-5	14	TRBD1	TGTGCCATCAGTGTACAGGGGAGCAATCAGCCCCAGCATTTT	CAISVQGSNQPQHF
-	TRBV15	TRBJ1-1	15	TRBD1	TGTGCCACCAGCCCAGGGACAGGGTGGAACACTGAAGCTTTCTTT	CATSPGTGWNTEAFF
-	TRBV7-9	TRBJ2-1	14	-	TGTGCCAGCAGCTTATATGGGCGTGCTAATGAGCAGTTCTTC	CASSLYGRANEQFF
once	TRBV28	TRBJ1-5	15	-	TGTGCCAGCAGTCCCCTACAGGAGGGCAATCAGCCCCAGCATTTT	CASSPLQEGNQPQHF
few	TRBV5-4	TRBJ2-7	16	-	TGTGCCAGCAGCATAAGGTTCGGGGCCACTACTAGCGAGCAGTACTTC	CASSIRFGATTSEQYF
-	TRBV4-2	TRBJ2-7	12	-	TGTGCCAGCAGCCAAGGAGGCTACGAGCAGTACTTC	CASSQGGYEQYF
-	TRBV7-9	TRBJ1-2	15	-	TGTGCCAGCAGCTCATCAACCAGGGCGATCTATGGCTACACCTTC	CASSSSTRAIYGYTF
few	TRBV7-9	TRBJ2-7	13	TRBD2	TGTGCCAGCAGTCCTAGCGGGAGTCAAGAGCAGTACTTC	CASSPSGSQEQYF
once	TRBV10-3	TRBJ1-2	21	TRBD1	TGTGCCATCAGTGAGTCGACGCAAGGGGGACAGGGCGTGGTAGGAAACTATGGCTACACCTTC	CAISESTQGGQGVVGNYGYTF
-	TRBV29-1	TRBJ1-3	12	-	TGCAGCGTTGAGGCGTTCGGAAACACCATATATTTT	CSVEAFGNTIYF
-	TRBV7-2	TRBJ1-5	17	TRBD1	TGTGCCAGCAGCAGCCGGGACAGGGGAACGAGCAATCAGCCCCAGCATTTT	CASSSRDRGTSNQPQHF
-	TRBV7-9	TRBJ2-7	17	TRBD2	TGTGCCAGCAGCCCTTCGTCCCGGGCTAGCGGGAGCTACGAGCAGTACTTC	CASSPSSRASGSYEQYF
-	TRBV6-5	TRBJ2-5	14	-	TGTGCCAGCAGTATTCCTGACCGGTGGGAGACCCAGTACTTC	CASSIPDRWETQYF
-	TRBV7-2	TRBJ2-1	15	-	TGTGCCAGCAGTCTGGGGGCGGGAGTGAACAGAGAGCAGTTCTTC	CASSLGAGVNREQFF
-	TRBV28	TRBJ1-1	16	-	TGTGCCAGCACCGTAACCCGAAGGAAAGGGAACACTGAAGCTTTCTTT	CASTVTRRKGNTEAFF
-	TRBV7-3	TRBJ2-1	13	-	TGTGCCAGCAGCTTTGAGATCCGGAATGAGCAGTTCTTC	CASSFEIRNEQFF
-	TRBV15	TRBJ1-5	15	-	TGTGCCACCAGCAGAAACAGGGAGGGGAATCAGCCCCAGCATTTT	CATSRNREGNQPQHF
-	TRBV29-1	TRBJ2-5	15	TRBD1	TGCAGCGTTGTGCGCAGGGGGCGAGTCCAAGAGACCCAGTACTTC	CSVVRRGRVQETQYF
-	TRBV6-5	TRBJ2-7	12	-	TGTGCCACCGGTCAGGGAAGGGGCGAGCAGTACTTC	CATGQGRGEQYF
-	TRBV4-3	TRBJ2-3	16	TRBD2	TGCGCCAGCAGCCAAGAATATACTAGCGGGACAGATACGCAGTATTTT	CASSQEYTSGTDTQYF
-	TRBV7-9	TRBJ1-2	14	-	TGTGCCAGCAGCTTAGGTCTGGCGGCCTATGGCTACACCTTC	CASSLGLAAYGYTF
-	TRBV13	TRBJ2-7	15	TRBD1	TGTGCCAGCAGCTCGACCGGGACAGGGGACTACGAGCAGTACTTC	CASSSTGTGDYEQYF
-	TRBV6-5	TRBJ1-1	14	-	TGTGCCAGCAGTTACTCCTACGGGACCGCTGAAGCTTTCTTT	CASSYSYGTAEAFF
-	TRBV6-5	TRBJ2-7	15	-	TGTGCCAGCAGTTACTCGACAGGCCTCTCCTACGAGCAGTACTTC	CASSYSTGLSYEQYF